These 18 T cell receptor beta chains share one sample of origin, sequenced in a study of T cells in Graves' hyperthyroidism and ophthalmopathy. TCR beta CDR3 regions were amplified from RNA. In the first-round RT-PCR of the TCR CDR3, the HTBI primer set was used. Each CDR3 protein gets one entry after TCRdb re-called the multiplex PCR reads with MiXCR. The data show about 360,000 distinct CDR3 sequences, with 20% to 25% seen just once and around 70% held by the top ten. Sequencing was carried out using blood. All receptors come from a man aged 45 to 65 with Graves' hyperthyroidism.

Concerning this clonotype: With a much larger clone just one base away, this may be a read error. In nucleotides, the CDR3 is TGTGCCAGCAGTTCCCCCGGGGCAGGGAAGGACGAGCAGTACTTC. The encoded protein is CASSSPGAGKDEQYF. This chain uses TRBV6-5 with TRBJ2-7, with D perhaps matching TRBD1 or TRBD2 (5 bases each). The CDR3 length is 15 residues. The germline CDR1 and CDR2 sequences are MNHEY and SVGAGI. V lost 4 bases and J 5 bases, leaving 18 bases between the germline ends.

This clonotype was picked up many times. This sequence joins TRBV7-2 and TRBJ2-3; the match to TRBD2 covers 10 bases. V lost 5 bases and J lost 2; bases outside the gene matches: 4. Germline lookup yields CDR1 SGHTA and CDR2 FQGNSA. CDR3 length: 15 amino acids. The CDR3 sequence: CASSIGTSDTDTQYF. DNA for the CDR3: TGTGCCAGCAGCATCGGGACTAGCGACACAGATACGCAGTATTTT. The variable domain in full, completed from reference TRBV7-2 and TRBJ2-3, reads GAGVSQSPSNKVTEKGKDVELRCDPISGHTALYWYRQSLGQGLEFLIYFQGNSAPDKSGLPSDRFSAERTGGSVSTLTIQRTQQEDSAVYLCASSIGTSDTDTQYFGPGTRLTVL.

Many counts were recorded for this clonotype. The chain recombines TRBV27 with TRBJ2-5; a weak D match, TRBD1 (6 bases). V was cut by 3 bases and J by 4 bases, with 9 bases left in between. The V gene's germline CDR1 is MNHEY and CDR2 SMNVEV (reference sequence). This CDR3 has 13 residues. The CDR3 DNA is TGTGCCAGCAGTTTCTTCAGGGGAGAGACCCAGTACTTC. Protein product: CASSFFRGETQYF.

This clonotype was counted ten times or more. The V gene is TRBV5-1, the J gene TRBJ2-1; D unclear. The CDR3 is made up of 15 amino acids. V dropped 1 base and J dropped 0 bases, with 8 bases sitting between them. Per germline, CDR1 SGHRS and CDR2 YFSETQ. CDR3 sequence reads: CASSLKDSSYNEQFF. CDR3 DNA: TGCGCCAGCAGCTTGAAGGATAGCTCCTACAATGAGCAGTTCTTC.

This sequence joins TRBV9 and TRBJ2-1; 8 bases agree with TRBD2. Germline CDR1 and CDR2: SGDLS and YYNGEE. The CDR3 contains 13 residues. V was pared by 3 bases and J by 15 bases, with 11 bases of the junction left unmatched. CDR3 sequence (DNA): TGTGCCAGCAGCGCCGCGTGGGGGACTAGTCCGTTCTTC. Translated: CASSAAWGTSPFF.

This clonotype was observed at least ten times. The CDR3 nucleotides are TGTGCCAGCAGCTACATCGCCGTGACAGGGGGCTCCTACGAGCAGTACTTC. Translation gives CASSYIAVTGGSYEQYF. The V gene is TRBV7-2, the J gene TRBJ2-7; TRBD1 matches at 9 bases. With V trimmed by 4 bases and J by 0 bases, 10 bases remained unmatched. CDR3 size: 17 residues. The germline V gene encodes CDR1 SGHTA and CDR2 FQGNSA.

This rearrangement joins TRBV20-1 to TRBJ2-5; 10 bases fit TRBD2. In germline, CDR1 is DFQATT, CDR2 SNEGSKA (reference sequence). The trim removed 5 bases at V and 5 bases at J, leaving 11 bases unmatched. The CDR3 runs to 15 residues. The CDR3 DNA reads TGCAGTGCTCCTAGCGGGAGTGGGTTTCGGGAGACCCAGTACTTC. This encodes CSAPSGSGFRETQYF.

V gene TRBV7-3 combines with J gene TRBJ2-5; 7 nucleotides line up with TRBD1. CDR1 and CDR2 from the germline V gene are SGHTA and FQGTGA. Germline trimming cut 7 bases from V and 4 bases from J; bases unmatched to any gene: 9. The CDR3 totals 14 residues. CDR3: CASTIRGRGETQYF. CDR3 sequence (DNA): TGTGCCAGCACCATTAGGGGGCGAGGAGAGACCCAGTACTTC.

CDR3 protein: CATKGLSGEKLFF. CDR3 DNA: TGTGCCACCAAGGGACTCTCAGGTGAAAAACTGTTTTTT. The rearrangement joins TRBV19 to TRBJ1-4; perhaps TRBD1 as D (5 bases). The germline V gene encodes CDR1 LNHDA and CDR2 SQIVND (reference sequence). This CDR3 region has 13 residues. Trimming took 10 bases from V and 7 from J, leaving 16 bases between them. The full variable domain, in which reference TRBV19 and TRBJ1-4 provide the parts outside the CDR3, is DGGITQSPKYLFRKEGQNVTLSCEQNLNHDAMYWYRQDPGQGLRLIYYSQIVNDFQKGDIAEGYSVSREKKESFPLTVTSAQKNPTAFYLCATKGLSGEKLFFGSGTQLSVL.

This clonotype has only a few counts. The rearrangement joins TRBV12-3 or TRBV12-4 to TRBJ2-5; unclear D gene. V was clipped by 1 base and J by 5 bases, with 11 bases between them. The CDR3 is 14 residues long. The DNA of the CDR3 is TGTGCCAGCAGTTTAGAGAGAGGTTTGGAGACCCAGTACTTC. This sequence encodes CASSLERGLETQYF.

The V gene is TRBV29-1, the J gene TRBJ2-7, with TRBD1 matching 7 bases. The junction had 6 bases not matched to a gene; V was cut back by 7 bases and J by 3 bases. This CDR3 spans 12 amino acids. CDR1 and CDR2 (germline): SQVTM, ANQGSEA. This chain's CDR3 is CSAEGTDYEQYF. CDR3 in DNA: TGCAGCGCCGAAGGGACAGACTACGAGCAGTACTTC.

The chain couples TRBV7-9 to TRBJ1-4, with a tentative D call TRBD1 (5 bases). The CDR3 totals 15 residues. Germline V gene sequence: CDR1 SEHNR, CDR2 FQNEAQ (reference sequence). Trimming shortened V by 2 bases and J by 6 bases, and 13 bases separated the two germline ends. DNA of the CDR3: TGTGCCAGCAGCTTAAACCAGGGATGGGATGAAAAACTGTTTTTT. Its translation: CASSLNQGWDEKLFF.

This rearrangement joins TRBV19 to TRBJ2-5; D is ambiguous. V was clipped by 4 bases and J by 5 bases, with 11 bases between them. Germline V gene data show CDR1 as LNHDA and CDR2 as SQIVND (reference sequence). The CDR3 length is 13 residues. The CDR3 protein is CASSRRRWETQYF. CDR3 nucleotide sequence: TGTGCCAGTAGTAGACGGCGCTGGGAGACCCAGTACTTC.

This clonotype has just a few counts. The J gene is TRBJ2-5, the V gene TRBV6-1; unclear D gene. Per the germline V gene, CDR1 is MNHNS and CDR2 is SASEGT. The V gene lost 0 bases and the J gene lost 3 bases, with 11 bases spanning the gap. CDR3 size: 15 residues. CDR3 sequence reads: CASSEAGARKETQYF. CDR3 in DNA: TGTGCCAGCAGTGAAGCAGGAGCGAGGAAAGAGACCCAGTACTTC.

The genes are TRBV3-1 and TRBJ2-7; 7 nucleotides agree with TRBD2. V gave up 4 bases and J gave up 4 bases; unmatched junction bases: 13. Germline assignment: CDR1 LGHDT and CDR2 YNNKEL (reference sequence). This CDR3 is built from 16 residues. Here the CDR3 DNA reads TGTGCCAGCAGCCCCTTTGGGGGGAGGGCCGGGTACGAGCAGTACTTC. Translation gives CASSPFGGRAGYEQYF.

This clonotype was counted many times. The chain couples TRBV9 to TRBJ2-1, with D possibly matching TRBD2 (5 bases). The CDR3 has 14 residues. V was cut by 4 bases and J by 6 bases, with 14 bases left in between. The germline V gene has CDR1 SGDLS and CDR2 YYNGEE. CDR3 sequence (DNA): TGTGCCAGCAGCTCCGGATCGGCGGGCAATGAGCAGTTCTTC. Its protein product is CASSSGSAGNEQFF. Combining the CDR3 with reference TRBV9 and TRBJ2-1 gives the whole variable domain DSGVTQTPKHLITATGQRVTLRCSPRSGDLSVYWYQQSLDQGLQFLIQYYNGEERAKGNILERFSAQQFPDLHSELNLSSLELGDSALYFCASSSGSAGNEQFFGPGTRLTVL.

The table lists this clonotype with many counts. J is TRBJ2-3 and V is TRBV7-2; D may be TRBD2 (5 bases). Germline lookup yields CDR1 SGHTA and CDR2 FQGNSA. V lost 6 bases to trimming and J lost 3 bases, with 10 bases between them. The CDR3 spans 13 residues. The CDR3 loop is CASSRGGTDTQYF. Here the CDR3 DNA reads TGTGCCAGCAGTCGAGGCGGGACAGATACGCAGTATTTT. Filled out from reference TRBV7-2 and TRBJ2-3, the complete variable domain reads GAGVSQSPSNKVTEKGKDVELRCDPISGHTALYWYRQSLGQGLEFLIYFQGNSAPDKSGLPSDRFSAERTGGSVSTLTIQRTQQEDSAVYLCASSRGGTDTQYFGPGTRLTVL.

This clonotype was counted a few times. The gene calls are TRBV7-3 and TRBJ2-1, with 12 bases lining up with TRBD1. Germline CDR1 is SGHTA and CDR2 is FQGTGA. The CDR3 loop spans 15 amino acids. J lost 8 bases, V lost 5 bases, and 7 bases had no gene match. This chain's CDR3 is CASSPGTGGIDEQFF. The CDR3 bases are TGTGCCAGCAGCCCCGGGACAGGGGGCATCGATGAGCAGTTCTTC.